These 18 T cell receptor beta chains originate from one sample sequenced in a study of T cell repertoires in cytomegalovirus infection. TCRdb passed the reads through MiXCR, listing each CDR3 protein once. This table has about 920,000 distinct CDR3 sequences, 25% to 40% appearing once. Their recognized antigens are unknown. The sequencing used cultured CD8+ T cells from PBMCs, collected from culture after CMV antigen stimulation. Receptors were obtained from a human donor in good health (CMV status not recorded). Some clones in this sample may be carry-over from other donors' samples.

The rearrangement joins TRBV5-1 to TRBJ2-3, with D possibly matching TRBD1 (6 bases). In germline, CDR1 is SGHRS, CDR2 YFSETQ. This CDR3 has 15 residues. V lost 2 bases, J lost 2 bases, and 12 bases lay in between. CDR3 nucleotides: TGCGCCAGCAGCTTTCGGACAGCCCACACAGATACGCAGTATTTT. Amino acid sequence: CASSFRTAHTDTQYF.

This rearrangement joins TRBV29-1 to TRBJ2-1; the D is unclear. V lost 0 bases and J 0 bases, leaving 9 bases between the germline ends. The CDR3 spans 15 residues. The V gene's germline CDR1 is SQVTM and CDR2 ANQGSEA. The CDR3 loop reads CSVEDPVSSYNEQFF. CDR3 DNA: TGCAGCGTTGAAGATCCGGTTAGCTCCTACAATGAGCAGTTCTTC.

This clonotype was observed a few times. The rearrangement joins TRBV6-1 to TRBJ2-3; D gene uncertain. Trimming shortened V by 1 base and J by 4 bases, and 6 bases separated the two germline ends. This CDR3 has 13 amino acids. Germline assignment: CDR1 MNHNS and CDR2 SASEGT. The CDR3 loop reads CASSEGLPDTQYF. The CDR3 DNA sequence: TGTGCCAGCAGTGAAGGACTTCCAGATACGCAGTATTTT.

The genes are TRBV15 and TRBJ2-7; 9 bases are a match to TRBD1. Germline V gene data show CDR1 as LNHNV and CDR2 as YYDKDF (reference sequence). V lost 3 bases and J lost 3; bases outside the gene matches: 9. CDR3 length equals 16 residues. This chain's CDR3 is CATSSFRRDRDYEQYF. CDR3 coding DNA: TGTGCCACCAGCAGCTTCCGCCGGGACAGGGACTACGAGCAGTACTTC.

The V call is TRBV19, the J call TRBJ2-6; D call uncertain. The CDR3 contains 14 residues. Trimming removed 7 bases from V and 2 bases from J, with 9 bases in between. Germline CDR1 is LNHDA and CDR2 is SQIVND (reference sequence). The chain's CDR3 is CASTWSTGANVLTF. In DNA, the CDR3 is TGTGCCAGTACCTGGAGTACTGGGGCCAACGTCCTGACTTTC.

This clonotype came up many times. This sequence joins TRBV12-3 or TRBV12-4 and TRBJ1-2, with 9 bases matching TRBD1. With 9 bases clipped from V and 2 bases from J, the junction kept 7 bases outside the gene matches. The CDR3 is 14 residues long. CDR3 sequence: CASSGQGRNYGYTF. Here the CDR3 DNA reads TGTGCCAGTTCGGGACAGGGTCGCAACTATGGCTACACCTTC.

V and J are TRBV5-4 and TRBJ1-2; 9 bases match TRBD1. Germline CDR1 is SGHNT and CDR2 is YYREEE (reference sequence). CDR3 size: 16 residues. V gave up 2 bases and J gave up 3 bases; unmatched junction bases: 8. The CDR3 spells CASSFRGGQGHYGYTF. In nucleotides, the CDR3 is TGTGCCAGCAGCTTCCGCGGGGGACAGGGACACTATGGCTACACCTTC.

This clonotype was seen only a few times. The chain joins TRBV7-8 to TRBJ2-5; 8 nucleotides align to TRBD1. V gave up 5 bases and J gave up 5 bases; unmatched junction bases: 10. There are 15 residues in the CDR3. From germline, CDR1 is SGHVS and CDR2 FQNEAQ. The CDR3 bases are TGTGCCAGCAGCCACCAGGACAGGGCTGCGGAGACCCAGTACTTC. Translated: CASSHQDRAAETQYF.

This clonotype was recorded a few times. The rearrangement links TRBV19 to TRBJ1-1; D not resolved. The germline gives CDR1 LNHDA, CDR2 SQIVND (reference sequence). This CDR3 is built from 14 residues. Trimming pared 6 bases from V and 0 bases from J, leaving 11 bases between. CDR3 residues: CASRYLTMNTEAFF. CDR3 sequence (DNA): TGTGCCAGTAGGTACCTTACCATGAACACTGAAGCTTTCTTT.

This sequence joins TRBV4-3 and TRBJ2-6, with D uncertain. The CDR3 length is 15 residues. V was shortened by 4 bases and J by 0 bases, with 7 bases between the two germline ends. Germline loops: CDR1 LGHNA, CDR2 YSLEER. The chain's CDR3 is CASSLVYSGANVLTF. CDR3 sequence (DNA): TGCGCCAGCAGCCTCGTTTACTCTGGGGCCAACGTCCTGACTTTC.

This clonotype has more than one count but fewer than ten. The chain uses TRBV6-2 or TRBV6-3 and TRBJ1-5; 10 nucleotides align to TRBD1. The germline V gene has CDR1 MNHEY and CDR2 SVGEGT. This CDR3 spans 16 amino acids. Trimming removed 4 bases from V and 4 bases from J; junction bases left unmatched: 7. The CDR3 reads CASSWTGGFGNQPQHF. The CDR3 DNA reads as TGTGCCAGCAGTTGGACAGGGGGATTTGGTAATCAGCCCCAGCATTTT.

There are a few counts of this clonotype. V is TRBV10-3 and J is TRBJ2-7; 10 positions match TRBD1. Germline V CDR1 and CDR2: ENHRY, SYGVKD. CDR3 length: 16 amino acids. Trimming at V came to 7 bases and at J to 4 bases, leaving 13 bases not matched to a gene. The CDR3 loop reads CAIIIPRTGGGYEQYF. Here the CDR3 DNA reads TGTGCCATCATCATTCCTCGGACAGGGGGGGGGTACGAGCAGTACTTC.

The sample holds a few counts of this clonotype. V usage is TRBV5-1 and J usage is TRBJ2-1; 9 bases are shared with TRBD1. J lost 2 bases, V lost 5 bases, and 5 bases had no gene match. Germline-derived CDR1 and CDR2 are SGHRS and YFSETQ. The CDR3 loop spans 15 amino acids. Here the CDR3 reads CASSTRDRAYNEQFF. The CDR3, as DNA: TGCGCCAGCAGTACCCGGGACAGGGCCTACAATGAGCAGTTCTTC.

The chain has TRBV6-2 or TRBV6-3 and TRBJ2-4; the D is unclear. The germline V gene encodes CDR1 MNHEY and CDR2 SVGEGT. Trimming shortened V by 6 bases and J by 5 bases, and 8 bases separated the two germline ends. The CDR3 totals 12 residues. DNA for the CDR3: TGTGCCAGCAGCCCAACAGAAAACATTCAGTACTTC. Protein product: CASSPTENIQYF.

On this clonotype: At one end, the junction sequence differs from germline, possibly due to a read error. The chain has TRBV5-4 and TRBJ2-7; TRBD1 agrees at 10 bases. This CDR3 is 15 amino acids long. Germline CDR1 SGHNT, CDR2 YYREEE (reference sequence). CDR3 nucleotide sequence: TGTGCCAGCAGATCACTGACAGGGGGCTCCCACGAGCAGTACTTC. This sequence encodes CASRSLTGGSHEQYF.

The CDR3 sequence: CASAPGGTMYGYTF. DNA of the CDR3: TGTGCTAGTGCCCCCGGGGGGACCATGTATGGCTACACCTTC. The V call is TRBV12-5, the J call TRBJ1-2; tentative D call: TRBD1 (5 bases). The ends were cut back, 7 bases at V and 5 bases at J, with 17 bases in the middle. This CDR3 is 14 amino acids long. The germline V gene encodes CDR1 LGHNT and CDR2 FRNRAP.

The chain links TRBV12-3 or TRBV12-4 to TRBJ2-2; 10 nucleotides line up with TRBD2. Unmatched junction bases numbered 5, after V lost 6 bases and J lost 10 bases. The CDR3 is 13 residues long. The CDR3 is CASSSGLAEELFF. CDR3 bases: TGTGCCAGCAGCTCCGGACTAGCGGAGGAGCTGTTTTTT.

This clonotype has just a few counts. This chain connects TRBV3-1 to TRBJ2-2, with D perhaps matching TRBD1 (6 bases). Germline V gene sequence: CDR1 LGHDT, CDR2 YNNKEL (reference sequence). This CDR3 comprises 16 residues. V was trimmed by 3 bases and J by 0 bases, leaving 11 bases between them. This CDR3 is CASSHPRTANTGELFF. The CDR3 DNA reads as TGTGCCAGCAGCCACCCGCGGACAGCGAACACCGGGGAGCTGTTTTTT.